This T cell receptor (beta chain) appears in the sequencing data of a study of cytomegalovirus exposure and HLA in healthy donors. A note on this clone: Its antigen is still unknown.

Both 60 Vbeta primers and 13 Jbeta primers went into the PCR. Produced via immunoSEQ multiplex PCR; TCRdb's table is partial and in-frame only. This listing includes approximately 140,000 clones. V shed 5 bases, J shed 5 bases, and the junction held 2 bases outside the gene matches. Per the germline V gene, CDR1 is SEHNR and CDR2 is FQNEAQ (reference sequence). The CDR3 totals 14 residues. Notes on the study in general: TCR sequences were mostly rare, though some public TCRs occurred in many donors. Later, an analysis showed that TCR beta chains associated with HLA were more clonally expanded than others that were equally common.

Sequencing used PBMCs. The sequence was obtained from a woman in her 50s in good health and CMV-seronegative. V gene TRBV7-9 combines with J gene TRBJ2-2, with 10 bases aligning to TRBD2. The chain's CDR3 is CASSASGSTGELFF. CDR3 sequence (DNA): TGTGCCAGCAGCGCTAGCGGGAGTACCGGGGAGCTGTTTTTT.